Presented here are 2 T cell receptor beta chains from one specimen sequenced in a study of shared clonotypes between healthy human individuals (dated by TCRdb to 2018 to 2020). The protocol used for the library was the immunoSEQ multiplex PCR assay. TCRdb took this table from immuneACCESS and kept in-frame rearrangements with V and J called. Such tables lack part of the clones; where checked against another copy, unresolved V genes explain under half of the gap, and the rest is unexplained. Counted in this sample were approximately 1,500,000 clones; nearly 99% of them appeared once. 0.4% to 0.55% of the sample is in the top ten clones. The source material was naive CD4+ T cells sorted from blood. The cell subset or site label on this specimen signifies: CD45RA+ positively selected. Every receptor here comes from a man aged 25-45 years in good health.

The gene calls are TRBV5-6 and TRBJ2-1; TRBD1 aligns across 7 bases. The CDR3 consists of 15 residues. V dropped 6 bases and J dropped 1; count of bases not matched to a gene: 7. The germline CDR1 and CDR2 sequences are SGHDT and YYEEEE. DNA for the CDR3: TGTGCCAGCACCCCGAAGGGGGCTTCCTACAATGAGCAGTTCTTC. Amino acid sequence: CASTPKGASYNEQFF.

The chain links TRBV2 to TRBJ2-2; D is perhaps TRBD1 or TRBD2 (5 bases each). The CDR3 runs to 12 residues. V dropped 11 bases and J dropped 8 bases, with 15 bases sitting between them. Germline CDR1 reads SNHLY; CDR2 reads FYNNEI. The CDR3 DNA sequence: TGTGCCGGAAGAAGGGGACCAGGGGAGCTGTTTTTT. It yields the protein CAGRRGPGELFF.